A selection of T cell receptor beta chains follows, all from one sample in a study of cytomegalovirus exposure and HLA in healthy donors. Profiling relied on immunoSEQ multiplex PCR, and the TCRdb table lists in-frame clones only, not all of them. The sample yields hundreds of thousands of clones, more than 85% seen once. The sequencing input was PBMCs. Every receptor here comes from a man younger than 30 in good health and CMV-seropositive. CDR3s include the opening cysteine and the closing phenylalanine or tryptophan. The order of the fields is clone size, J gene, D gene, V gene, CDR3 protein, CDR3 DNA. The D gene is left open where the match is weak. Where a row states a size, it is once, few, many or the class of an expanded clone; other rows omit it.

clone_size: once
j_call: TRBJ1-2
d_call: .
v_call: TRBV20-1
cdr3_aa: CSAEANGYTF
cdr3_nt: TGCAGTGCGGAAGCTAATGGCTACACCTTC

clone_size: .
j_call: TRBJ2-6
d_call: TRBD1
v_call: TRBV25-1
cdr3_aa: CASSRTGTFGANVLTF
cdr3_nt: TGTGCCAGCTCCCGGACAGGGACATTCGGGGCCAACGTCCTGACTTTC

clone_size: .
j_call: TRBJ2-7
d_call: TRBD1
v_call: TRBV27
cdr3_aa: CASSGAGTGPYEQYF
cdr3_nt: TGTGCCAGCAGTGGGGCCGGGACAGGGCCCTACGAGCAGTACTTC

clone_size: .
j_call: TRBJ2-7
d_call: TRBD1
v_call: TRBV4-3
cdr3_aa: CASSQTQTGGGYEQYF
cdr3_nt: TGCGCCAGCAGCCAAACCCAGACAGGGGGCGGCTACGAGCAGTACTTC

clone_size: .
j_call: TRBJ2-3
d_call: .
v_call: TRBV7-9
cdr3_aa: CASSPQDTQYF
cdr3_nt: TGTGCCAGCAGCCCCCAGGATACGCAGTATTTT

clone_size: .
j_call: TRBJ1-1
d_call: .
v_call: TRBV27
cdr3_aa: CASSFGSMNTEAFF
cdr3_nt: TGTGCCAGCAGTTTCGGCAGCATGAACACTGAAGCTTTCTTT

clone_size: .
j_call: TRBJ2-2
d_call: TRBD1
v_call: TRBV5-1
cdr3_aa: CASSVDRGSGELFF
cdr3_nt: TGCGCCAGCAGCGTGGACAGGGGTTCCGGGGAGCTGTTTTTT

clone_size: .
j_call: TRBJ2-5
d_call: .
v_call: TRBV28
cdr3_aa: CASSQTKRVETQYF
cdr3_nt: TGTGCCAGCAGTCAGACCAAGAGGGTGGAGACCCAGTACTTC

clone_size: .
j_call: TRBJ1-5
d_call: .
v_call: TRBV15
cdr3_aa: CATSRDGTAAGPQHF
cdr3_nt: TGTGCCACCAGCAGAGATGGTACCGCCGCAGGGCCCCAGCATTTT

clone_size: .
j_call: TRBJ2-1
d_call: .
v_call: TRBV5-1
cdr3_aa: CASSLGRLEKQFF
cdr3_nt: TGCGCCAGCAGCTTGGGTAGACTAGAGAAGCAGTTCTTC

clone_size: .
j_call: TRBJ1-2
d_call: .
v_call: TRBV7-9
cdr3_aa: CAGTSFNYGYTF
cdr3_nt: TGTGCCGGAACCAGTTTTAACTATGGCTACACCTTC

clone_size: .
j_call: TRBJ2-7
d_call: .
v_call: TRBV12-5
cdr3_aa: CASGLEVEQYF
cdr3_nt: TGTGCTAGTGGTTTGGAGGTCGAGCAGTACTTC

clone_size: .
j_call: TRBJ2-1
d_call: TRBD2
v_call: TRBV6-6
cdr3_aa: CASRHRGLAGTEQFF
cdr3_nt: TGTGCCAGCAGGCATCGGGGACTAGCGGGAACTGAGCAGTTCTTC

clone_size: few
j_call: TRBJ2-2
d_call: .
v_call: TRBV27
cdr3_aa: CASSLLTGELFF
cdr3_nt: TGTGCCAGCAGTTTATTGACCGGGGAGCTGTTTTTT

clone_size: .
j_call: TRBJ1-1
d_call: .
v_call: TRBV30
cdr3_aa: CAWRRLNTEAFF
cdr3_nt: TGTGCCTGGAGAAGGTTGAACACTGAAGCTTTCTTT

clone_size: once
j_call: TRBJ1-1
d_call: .
v_call: TRBV10-3
cdr3_aa: CAISSGVESTEAFF
cdr3_nt: TGTGCCATCAGCTCAGGGGTGGAATCTACTGAAGCTTTCTTT

clone_size: .
j_call: TRBJ2-7
d_call: .
v_call: TRBV30
cdr3_aa: CAWSVMDEGYEQYF
cdr3_nt: TGTGCCTGGAGTGTAATGGACGAGGGCTACGAGCAGTACTTC

clone_size: .
j_call: TRBJ2-5
d_call: .
v_call: TRBV9
cdr3_aa: CASSVAQGGGETQYF
cdr3_nt: TGTGCCAGCAGCGTAGCGCAGGGCGGAGGAGAGACCCAGTACTTC

clone_size: once
j_call: TRBJ2-3
d_call: .
v_call: TRBV30
cdr3_aa: CAWSVSLSTDTQYF
cdr3_nt: TGTGCCTGGAGTGTTTCCCTTAGCACAGATACGCAGTATTTT

clone_size: .
j_call: TRBJ1-2
d_call: .
v_call: TRBV5-1
cdr3_aa: CASSLDASYYGYTF
cdr3_nt: TGCGCCAGCAGCTTGGACGCCAGTTACTATGGCTACACCTTC

clone_size: .
j_call: TRBJ1-2
d_call: .
v_call: TRBV2
cdr3_aa: CASSQGSTLGGYTF
cdr3_nt: TGTGCCAGCAGCCAGGGGTCTACGCTGGGTGGCTACACCTTC

clone_size: once
j_call: TRBJ2-7
d_call: TRBD2
v_call: TRBV5-1
cdr3_aa: CASSVNLAAYEQYF
cdr3_nt: TGCGCCAGCAGCGTCAACCTAGCGGCGTACGAGCAGTACTTC

clone_size: .
j_call: TRBJ1-2
d_call: .
v_call: TRBV4-3
cdr3_aa: CASSHRDLRSYTF
cdr3_nt: TGCGCCAGCAGCCACCGGGACCTTCGGAGCTACACCTTC

clone_size: .
j_call: TRBJ2-5
d_call: .
v_call: TRBV13
cdr3_aa: CASSLGEEETQYF
cdr3_nt: TGTGCCAGCAGCTTAGGTGAAGAAGAGACCCAGTACTTC

clone_size: .
j_call: TRBJ2-5
d_call: .
v_call: TRBV2
cdr3_aa: CASRDNQETQYF
cdr3_nt: TGTGCCAGTAGGGACAACCAAGAGACCCAGTACTTC

clone_size: .
j_call: TRBJ1-2
d_call: TRBD1
v_call: TRBV5-6
cdr3_aa: CASSDRQGDGYTF
cdr3_nt: TGTGCCAGCAGCGACAGACAGGGCGATGGCTACACCTTC

clone_size: .
j_call: TRBJ1-2
d_call: TRBD1
v_call: TRBV28
cdr3_aa: CASSNHLPGQGPGYTF
cdr3_nt: TGTGCCAGCAGTAACCACCTTCCGGGACAGGGCCCTGGCTACACCTTC

clone_size: .
j_call: TRBJ1-1
d_call: .
v_call: TRBV27
cdr3_aa: CASSFSGRWTEAFF
cdr3_nt: TGTGCCAGCAGTTTCTCGGGGCGCTGGACTGAAGCTTTCTTT

clone_size: .
j_call: TRBJ2-7
d_call: .
v_call: TRBV27
cdr3_aa: CASSLEGSHEQYF
cdr3_nt: TGTGCCAGCAGTTTGGAGGGGTCCCACGAGCAGTACTTC

clone_size: .
j_call: TRBJ1-1
d_call: .
v_call: TRBV5-1
cdr3_aa: CASSPEANTEAFF
cdr3_nt: TGCGCCAGCAGCCCGGAGGCGAACACTGAAGCTTTCTTT

clone_size: .
j_call: TRBJ2-2
d_call: TRBD2
v_call: TRBV27
cdr3_aa: CASSLPGSGANTGELFF
cdr3_nt: TGTGCCAGCAGTTTACCCGGTAGCGGGGCGAACACCGGGGAGCTGTTTTTT

clone_size: once
j_call: TRBJ2-5
d_call: .
v_call: TRBV19
cdr3_aa: CASSIRQATGTQYF
cdr3_nt: TGTGCCAGTAGTATAAGACAGGCCACGGGGACCCAGTACTTC

clone_size: .
j_call: TRBJ2-3
d_call: TRBD2
v_call: TRBV5-1
cdr3_aa: CASSFGGIAGGRTDTQYF
cdr3_nt: TGCGCCAGCAGCTTCGGGGGGATAGCGGGAGGGAGAACAGATACGCAGTATTTT

clone_size: few
j_call: TRBJ1-2
d_call: .
v_call: TRBV2
cdr3_aa: CASSETGLGWGYTF
cdr3_nt: TGTGCCAGCAGTGAGACAGGACTAGGCTGGGGCTACACCTTC

clone_size: .
j_call: TRBJ2-1
d_call: .
v_call: TRBV11-2
cdr3_aa: CASSLGYEQFF
cdr3_nt: TGTGCCAGCAGCTTGGGGTATGAGCAGTTCTTC

clone_size: .
j_call: TRBJ2-7
d_call: .
v_call: TRBV28
cdr3_aa: CASSFYARYEQYF
cdr3_nt: TGTGCCAGCAGTTTCTACGCTAGATACGAGCAGTACTTC

clone_size: .
j_call: TRBJ2-1
d_call: .
v_call: TRBV4-3
cdr3_aa: CASSQDEGYNEQFF
cdr3_nt: TGCGCCAGCAGCCAAGACGAGGGGTACAATGAGCAGTTCTTC

clone_size: .
j_call: TRBJ1-1
d_call: .
v_call: TRBV27
cdr3_aa: CASSLSRGLNTEAFF
cdr3_nt: TGTGCCAGCAGTTTATCGCGGGGGCTGAACACTGAAGCTTTCTTT

clone_size: .
j_call: TRBJ2-7
d_call: .
v_call: TRBV18
cdr3_aa: CASSSGTSSYEQYF
cdr3_nt: TGTGCCAGCTCGTCAGGTACGAGCTCCTACGAGCAGTACTTC

clone_size: .
j_call: TRBJ2-6
d_call: .
v_call: TRBV11-2
cdr3_aa: CASSLETGPISGANVLTF
cdr3_nt: TGTGCCAGCAGCTTAGAGACAGGCCCTATCTCTGGGGCCAACGTCCTGACTTTC